The entry below gives a single T cell receptor (beta chain) sequence along with its context. Its target is not known. The data originate from a study of T cells in tuberculosis. Overall study: CD1B tetramers identified T cells specific for mycobacterial lipid GMM. PBMC were archived before or within 7 days of starting treatment.

Time point defined: new active TB diagnosis, blood taken before or within 7 days of starting treatment. This CDR3 has 17 amino acids. The V gene's germline CDR1 is SGHDN and CDR2 FVKESK. Trimming cost V 2 bases and J 1 base; bases outside gene matches: 9. General study findings and limits: Smaller distances to GMM-specific TCRs suggested their expansion in active tuberculosis.

The repertoire was sequenced with immunoSEQ multiplex PCR; TCRdb's copy has only in-frame clones and lacks some. The data hold 30,000 to 40,000 clones, with around 94% observed a single time. This sequence joins TRBV14 and TRBJ2-5, with 8 bases identical to TRBD2. The material sequenced was PBMCs, taken at tuberculosis diagnosis. This receptor was obtained from an adult with tuberculosis. CDR3 sequence: CASSQRTSGRLQETQYF. DNA of the CDR3: TGTGCCAGCAGCCAAAGAACTAGCGGCAGACTCCAAGAGACCCAGTACTTC.